Listed here are 10 T cell receptor beta chains from one sample, sequenced in a study of T cells in Graves' hyperthyroidism and ophthalmopathy. Amplification targeted TCR beta CDR3 regions from RNA transcripts. Researchers ran a first-round RT-PCR on the TCR CDR3 using the HTBI primer set. MiXCR was run by TCRdb on the multiplex PCR reads, yielding one entry per CDR3 protein. The repertoire includes a few hundred thousand distinct CDR3 sequences, approximately 17% of them detected once, and around 55% sits in the top ten. Material for sequencing was blood. The receptors here all came from a woman aged 55-70 years with Graves' ophthalmopathy.

This clonotype appeared many times. The chain links TRBV6-1 to TRBJ2-2; D gene uncertain. Between the trimmed V and J ends, which lost 2 bases and 0 bases, there was a span of 1 base. From germline, CDR1 is MNHNS and CDR2 SASEGT. The CDR3 consists of 13 residues. The CDR3 is CASSEPNTGELFF. CDR3 in DNA: TGTGCCAGCAGTGAACCGAACACCGGGGAGCTGTTTTTT.

In this sample, this clonotype turned up a few times. CDR3 protein: CASSQDHTGGSRDEQYF. The CDR3 DNA reads as TGCGCCAGCAGCCAAGATCATACAGGGGGCAGTCGAGACGAGCAGTACTTC. The chain joins TRBV4-1 to TRBJ2-7; TRBD1 aligns across 9 bases. V shed 0 bases and J 5 bases; nucleotides not matched to a gene: 11. The CDR3 is 17 residues long. Germline assignment: CDR1 MGHRA and CDR2 YSYEKL.

The DNA of the CDR3 is TGTGCCAGCAGCACCGGGACTAGCGGGAGCTCCTACGAGCAGTACTTC. It encodes CASSTGTSGSSYEQYF. The chain is built from TRBV7-2 and TRBJ2-7, with TRBD2 identical over 14 bases. There are 16 residues in the CDR3. V was pared by 5 bases and J by 0 bases, with 3 bases of the junction left unmatched. Germline V CDR1 and CDR2: SGHTA, FQGNSA. Full variable domain (missing parts from reference TRBV7-2 and TRBJ2-7): GAGVSQSPSNKVTEKGKDVELRCDPISGHTALYWYRQSLGQGLEFLIYFQGNSAPDKSGLPSDRFSAERTGGSVSTLTIQRTQQEDSAVYLCASSTGTSGSSYEQYFGPGTRLTVT.

V is TRBV15 and J is TRBJ2-7; D remains unclear. The CDR3 contains 11 residues. Trimming left V 3 bases short and J 3 bases short, with 3 bases between. CDR1 and CDR2 (germline): LNHNV, YYDKDF (reference sequence). The CDR3 region has the DNA TGTGCCACCAGCAGGAACTACGAGCAGTACTTC. Protein product: CATSRNYEQYF. Looking up the rest from reference TRBV15 and TRBJ2-7 gives the full variable domain: DAMVIQNPRYQVTQFGKPVTLSCSQTLNHNVMYWYQQKSSQAPKLLFHYYDKDFNNEADTPDNFQSRRPNTSFCFLDIRSPGLGDTAMYLCATSRNYEQYFGPGTRLTVT.

This chain links TRBV19 with TRBJ1-2, with TRBD1 as a possible D gene (5 bases). CDR3 length equals 15 residues. Germline loops: CDR1 LNHDA, CDR2 SQIVND (reference sequence). The germline V and J ends were trimmed by 5 bases and 6 bases, with 19 bases remaining between them. The DNA for the CDR3 is TGTGCCAGTAGTGACCGCCCTCGGGGGGTGGATGGCTACACCTTC. This translates into CASSDRPRGVDGYTF.

There are many counts of this clonotype. J is TRBJ1-4 and V is TRBV11-2; 8 nucleotides align to TRBD1. The CDR3 is 16 amino acids. Germline CDR1 SGHAT, CDR2 FQNNGV. J lost 8 bases, V lost 0 bases, and 8 bases had no gene match. This chain's CDR3 is CASSLDYRGRFEKLFF. CDR3 DNA sequence: TGTGCCAGCAGCTTAGATTACAGGGGGAGGTTCGAAAAACTGTTTTTT.

This clonotype has a count of ten or more. J is TRBJ2-1 and V is TRBV13, with 7 bases fitting TRBD1. V lost 3 bases, J lost 5 bases, and 10 bases stayed unmatched. The CDR3 has 16 residues. In germline, CDR1 is PRHDT, CDR2 FYEKMQ (reference sequence). The CDR3 sequence: CASSFRPGQRDNEQFF. In DNA form, the CDR3 reads TGTGCCAGCAGCTTTAGGCCGGGACAGAGGGACAATGAGCAGTTCTTC.

This chain joins TRBV4-2 and TRBJ2-4, with 7 bases identical to TRBD2. Germline-derived CDR1 and CDR2 are LGHNA and YNFKEQ. V trimming: 0 bases; J trimming: 7 bases; junction bases outside the gene matches: 12. CDR3 length: 17 residues. The CDR3 is CASSQEPSGPHGNIQYF. The CDR3 nucleotides are TGTGCCAGCAGCCAAGAGCCTAGCGGCCCCCATGGTAACATTCAGTACTTC.

This chain links TRBV29-1 with TRBJ2-3; possibly TRBD2 for D (5 bases). This CDR3 has 14 amino acids. Deletions cut 2 bases from V and 6 bases from J, with 15 bases between. Looked up from germline, CDR1 is SQVTM and CDR2 is ANQGSEA. CDR3 in amino acids: CSVEPYGVADTQYF. The CDR3 DNA sequence: TGCAGCGTTGAACCGTACGGGGTGGCTGATACGCAGTATTTT.

This clonotype occurred many times. The gene calls are TRBV18 and TRBJ2-2; TRBD1 agrees at 7 bases. The CDR3 runs to 16 residues. The V and J ends lost 6 bases and 2 bases, in that order; junction bases with no gene match: 9. Germline V lookup: CDR1 KGHSH, CDR2 LQKENI. The CDR3 spells CASSRTGTANTGELFF. The CDR3 DNA follows: TGTGCCAGCTCCCGGACCGGGACAGCCAACACCGGGGAGCTGTTTTTT.